Below, 3 T cell receptor beta chains from the same sample are listed, as sequenced in a study of T cell repertoires in cytomegalovirus infection. One entry per CDR3 protein results from TCRdb running MiXCR on the reads. The sample consists of approximately 700,000 distinct CDR3 sequences, roughly a third of them appearing once. Sequenced input: PBMCs. These receptor sequences come from a human donor in good health (CMV status not recorded). Some clones in this sample may be carry-over from other donors' samples.

The chain has TRBV28 and TRBJ1-3; D gene ambiguous. Germline CDR1 reads MDHEN; CDR2 reads SYDVKM. There are 13 residues in the CDR3. V was shortened by 8 bases and J by 0 bases, with 8 bases between the two germline ends. CDR3 sequence (DNA): TGTGCCAGCGGGTCTGGCTCTGGAAACACCATATATTTT. Its translation is CASGSGSGNTIYF. The whole variable domain, remainder taken from reference TRBV28 and TRBJ1-3, is DVKVTQSSRYLVKRTGEKVFLECVQDMDHENMFWYRQDPGLGLRLIYFSYDVKMKEKGDIPEGYSVSREKKERFSLILESASTNQTSMYLCASGSGSGNTIYFGEGSWLTVV.

This clonotype came up a few times. V gene TRBV12-5 combines with J gene TRBJ2-1; D call uncertain. Germline V gene data show CDR1 as LGHNT and CDR2 as FRNRAP. This CDR3 has 12 amino acids. The germline V and J ends were trimmed by 6 bases and 10 bases, with 13 bases remaining between them. For the CDR3, the DNA is TGTGCTAGTGGCAGTGACTTGGGGGAGCAGTTCTTC. This encodes CASGSDLGEQFF.

The chain combines TRBV27 with TRBJ2-7; 8 bases are a match to TRBD2. This CDR3 has 13 amino acids. Germline CDR1 and CDR2: MNHEY and SMNVEV (reference sequence). Germline trimming cut 5 bases from V and 6 bases from J; bases unmatched to any gene: 6. The CDR3 sequence: CASSPAGVAEQYF. The CDR3 DNA is TGTGCCAGCAGTCCAGCGGGAGTAGCCGAGCAGTACTTC.